This record concerns one T cell receptor beta chain sequence. The source of the sample is a study of blood T cell repertoires in COVID-19. Study in general: The cDNA or gDNA used as material had been derived from T cells, B-cell-depleted T cells, or PBMCs.

With 0 bases clipped from V and 1 base from J, the junction kept 2 bases outside the gene matches. CDR1 and CDR2 from the germline V gene are SGHRS and YFSETQ. The CDR3 has 15 amino acids. Profiled with immunoSEQ multiplex PCR; TCRdb holds only in-frame clones, not every one. The sample lists about 300,000 clones, approximately 90% occurring once. The sample comprised peripheral blood. V and J are TRBV5-1 and TRBJ2-3; 7 bases agree with TRBD2. The source of this sequence is a man aged 35-49 years with acute or convalescent COVID-19. In DNA, the CDR3 is TGCGCCAGCAGCTTGGGGACTAGGGGCACAGATACGCAGTATTTT. As protein: CASSLGTRGTDTQYF.